This TCR beta chain was sequenced for a study of CD8 T cells in ankylosing spondylitis (dated by TCRdb to the late 2010s). Background for the entire study: To find TCR variants linked to disease, the study profiled T cell receptor beta repertoires in ankylosing spondylitis patients and healthy donors. The whole study cohort included over a hundred healthy donors and 20 to 25 ankylosing spondylitis patients. Peripheral blood samples were taken, and synovial fluid was additionally collected from ankylosing spondylitis patients. Here is what the overall study found, with its caveats: Some motif variants had previously been reported in the synovial fluid and blood of reactive arthritis patients, which suggests shared mechanisms of disease initiation. A CD8+ phenotype was shown by the disease-linked clones, which were found at relatively low frequencies in peripheral blood. The disease-linked clones were reported as significantly enriched in matched synovial fluid samples from ankylosing spondylitis patients. Blood from ankylosing spondylitis patients appeared to be characterized by a TCR beta motif made up of several highly homologous amino acid variants.

The sample holds a few counts of this clonotype. It lacks a known antigen. Per-base quality was not reported, and no clone a single base away is much larger than it. The sequencer listed for this sample is Illumina HiSeq 2500. TCR beta libraries were prepared by quantitative 5'-RACE with molecular barcodes. As for the original processing: To identify disease-linked TCR variants, a new computational method was used, one built on a probabilistic model of VDJ rearrangement. TCRdb handled the public reads itself, with Q25 trimming in fastp and clone calling in MiXCR, and kept productive beta chains. A single entry per CDR3 protein holds the most common genes and DNA from its merged rows. TCRdb, not the original authors, processed these V and J calls. The sample records approximately 150,000 distinct CDR3 sequences, about 15% of which are singletons. 30% to 35% of the sample is in the top ten clones. According to the germline V gene (reference sequence), CDR1 reads DFQATT and CDR2 reads SNEGSKA. Inclusive of the bounding cysteine and phenylalanine, the CDR3 is 14 residues long. The only DNA kept is the CDR3, 42 bases in frame from the first base. V lost 0 bases and J lost 8 bases; the stretch between them is 14 bases long.

The receptor comes from a male donor with ankylosing spondylitis. The sequence joins TRBV20-1 to TRBJ2-1, with the D gene too uncertain to name. Sequencing was done on a sample of blood, either unsorted or a sorted T cell fraction (not recorded which). CDR3 sequence: CSAREAVVSDEQFF. The bases are TGCAGTGCTAGAGAGGCCGTCGTGTCCGATGAGCAGTTCTTC.